The source of this T cell receptor beta chain is a study of cytomegalovirus exposure and HLA in healthy donors. For this clone: Its antigen is currently unknown.

Regarding the study as a whole: Reports state that TCR beta sequences accurately predicted most subjects' HLA-A and HLA-B alleles. Cytomegalovirus association was assigned to 150 to 200 TCR beta chains. It was likely that a cluster of highly shared sequence variants was a sequencing artifact.

It was with 60 Vbeta and 13 Jbeta primers that the PCR ran. Produced via immunoSEQ multiplex PCR; TCRdb's table is partial and in-frame only. The table lists over 150,000 clones, about four fifths of them singletons. The CDR3 consists of 16 residues. Germline V lookup: CDR1 MGHRA, CDR2 YSYEKL. Deletions cut 0 bases from V and 6 bases from J, with 17 bases between. The sequenced sample consisted of PBMCs. This clonotype was sampled from a man under 40 in good health and CMV-seropositive. The chain couples TRBV4-1 to TRBJ1-2; D perhaps matches TRBD1 (5 bases). The CDR3 here is CASSQEPLQGAHGYTF. As DNA, the CDR3 is TGCGCCAGCAGCCAAGAACCCCTGCAGGGCGCGCATGGCTACACCTTC.